The present entry profiles one T cell receptor beta chain with its context. This clonotype was detected only a few times. There is no known antigen for this receptor. Per-base qualities were not stored, and no clone one base away is much larger. Every donor was a healthy Caucasian. This sample was included in a study of identical twins (dated by TCRdb to 2016 to 2017). General notes on the study: To test whether fetal clonotypes persist, this study deep-sequenced TCR alpha and beta repertoires from monozygotic twins, from unrelated adults of various ages, and from cord blood. Replicate twin experiments were performed at different times using different library preparation protocols to rule out contamination. Study-level results and caveats: The excess sharing between twins in beta out-of-frame sequences was weaker because fewer shared sequences reduced the signal-to-noise ratio. Zero-insertion analyses could be partly confounded by invariant T cells such as MAIT and iNKT, though diverse VJ usage argued against such confounding for most clonotypes. Because the same donors could not be followed over many years, the conclusions depended on cross-sectional statistical analysis. In monozygotic twins, recombination models systematically underestimated out-of-frame TCR alpha sharing, but the models matched the sharing seen between unrelated individuals. Abundant cord blood beta clonotypes carried fewer insertions; young adult naive repertoires showed a weaker similar trend, while memory repertoires showed none. Compared with coincidental sharing between unrelated individuals, an excess of low generation-probability sequences was observed among out-of-frame TCR alpha sequences shared between twins.

Library prep was done by 5' RACE. The sequencer listed for this sample is Illumina HiSeq 2000. A universal primer binding site was added through template switching, and the final cDNA carried a unique molecular identifier so that TCR cDNA molecules could be counted accurately. Specific primers in the conserved constant-segment region were used to synthesize first-strand cDNA for TCR alpha and beta chains. Each cDNA library was double barcoded, with a SMART-Mk sample barcode plus Illumina barcodes, to control for contamination. TruSeq adapter sequences and Illumina sample barcodes were added in two successive PCR steps. The Illumina HiSeq platform was used with custom primers to sequence TCR alpha and beta cDNA libraries. Concerning the study's data processing: MiGEC was used to process raw reads and extract unique molecular identifiers, and MiXCR was used to find CDR3 positions. For each individual, recombination models were inferred using an EM algorithm with the repgenHMM and IGoR tools. The tcR package in R was used for shared clonotype analysis, with sharing normalized by the product of cloneset sizes. Out-of-frame nonproductive sequences were analyzed to study raw recombination free of thymic and clonal selection effects. TCRdb cleaned the public reads at Q25 with fastp, built clones with MiXCR and kept in-frame beta chains. Each CDR3 protein appears once, grouped with its most common genes and DNA. The V and J calls follow TCRdb's processing rather than the paper's. The sample table shows approximately 1.8 million distinct CDR3 sequences, and under 35% are seen once. The ten largest clones take up less than 0.35% of the sample.

The CDR3 contains 16 residues, cysteine and phenylalanine counted. Here the CDR3 DNA is all that survives: 48 bases in frame from base 1. CDR1 and CDR2 are drawn from the germline V gene: SNHLY, FYNNEI. V is trimmed back by 8 bases and J by 2 bases, and the junction contains 12 bases that no gene match accounts for. The material sequenced was cord blood. The chain employs TRBV2 and TRBJ2-7; 10 bases in the middle match TRBD2. This clonotype was obtained from a newborn girl in good health. The nucleotides read TGTGCCAGCGAGATCGGGACTAGCGCGTACCCCTACGAGCAGTACTTC. It translates to CASEIGTSAYPYEQYF.